This TCR beta chain was captured in a study of T cell responses to AZD1222 COVID-19 vaccine. Looking at the study overall: Second-dose timings of about 4 or about 12 weeks were pooled. Broader study findings: Donors were chiefly white British, with a greater number of females, and clonal diversity was perhaps underestimated.

The table came from immunoSEQ multiplex PCR; TCRdb's copy has only in-frame clones and leaves some out. This table holds roughly 50,000 clones, about 74% found once. V trimming: 6 bases; J trimming: 3 bases; junction bases outside the gene matches: 6. Germline V gene lookup returns CDR1 LNHDA and CDR2 SQIVND (reference sequence). The CDR3 has 15 residues. Details on this clone: The antigen is undetermined.

This material consisted of peripheral blood, taken on day 0 of AZD1222 vaccination. This clonotype originated in an adult in good health. The J gene is TRBJ2-2, the V gene TRBV19; 8 bases align to TRBD1. The CDR3 nucleotides read TGTGCCAGTAGCCCGACAGGGGCTCACACCGGGGAGCTGTTTTTT. This gives the protein CASSPTGAHTGELFF. The entire variable domain, with the rest obtained from reference TRBV19 and TRBJ2-2, is as follows: DGGITQSPKYLFRKEGQNVTLSCEQNLNHDAMYWYRQDPGQGLRLIYYSQIVNDFQKGDIAEGYSVSREKKESFPLTVTSAQKNPTAFYLCASSPTGAHTGELFFGEGSRLTVL.